The next 20 T cell receptor beta chains were all read from a single sample in a study of blood T cells in healthy people across ages. Then a second PCR, running about 6 to 12 cycles, was carried out with a sample-barcoded 5' primer and a J-beta primer mix. TCRdb reanalysed the 5' RACE reads using MiXCR and keeps one entry per CDR3 protein. The repertoire holds about 1 million distinct CDR3 sequences, with under 55% as singletons. Sequenced material: blood. Receptors originate from a woman in her fifties or sixties in good health.

The V call is TRBV5-1, the J call TRBJ2-7; D possibly corresponds to TRBD1 (6 bases). V gave up 4 bases and J gave up 0 bases, with 14 bases separating them. The CDR3 runs 15 residues. The germline gives CDR1 SGHRS, CDR2 YFSETQ. The CDR3 reads CASSTLGDNSYEQYF. The CDR3 nucleotides read TGCGCCAGCAGCACCCTGGGGGACAACTCCTACGAGCAGTACTTC. Using reference TRBV5-1 and TRBJ2-7 for the parts outside the CDR3, the full variable domain is KAGVTQTPRYLIKTRGQQVTLSCSPISGHRSVSWYQQTPGQGLQFLFEYFSETQRNKGNFPGRFSGRQFSNSRSEMNVSTLELGDSALYLCASSTLGDNSYEQYFGPGTRLTVT.

The CDR3 bases are TGTGCCAGCAGCCGGAAAGCGGGTAGTTACGAGCAGTACTTC. Translating it yields CASSRKAGSYEQYF. This sequence joins TRBV14 and TRBJ2-7; possibly TRBD2 for D (6 bases). The CDR3 sequence is 14 residues long. Germline V gene data show CDR1 as SGHDN and CDR2 as FVKESK. V was cut by 4 bases and J by 4 bases, with 14 bases left in between.

This clonotype has only a few counts. The rearrangement joins TRBV7-2 to TRBJ2-7; 8 positions match TRBD1. Per the germline V gene, CDR1 is SGHTA and CDR2 is FQGNSA. V shed 5 bases, J shed 3 bases, and the junction held 9 bases outside the gene matches. This CDR3 is 15 amino acids long. Written as DNA, the CDR3 is TGTGCCAGCAGCCCACCCCGGACAGGGCTCTACGAGCAGTACTTC. It codes for CASSPPRTGLYEQYF.

The chain joins TRBV30 to TRBJ2-1; D possibly corresponds to TRBD2 (5 bases). Looked up from germline, CDR1 is GTSNPN and CDR2 is SVGIG (reference sequence). CDR3 length: 15 residues. V was shortened by 0 bases and J by 4 bases, with 13 bases between the two germline ends. The DNA for the CDR3 is TGTGCCTGGAGTGTATACGAGCAGCGGTACAATGAGCAGTTCTTC. Translating gives CAWSVYEQRYNEQFF.

This clonotype was observed a few times. The chain couples TRBV7-9 to TRBJ1-2, with TRBD1 as a possible D gene (6 bases). Germline V gene data show CDR1 as SEHNR and CDR2 as FQNEAQ (reference sequence). V was pared by 4 bases and J by 4 bases, with 13 bases between. The CDR3 contains 14 residues. Here the CDR3 reads CASSSTGRSYGYTF. CDR3 coding DNA: TGTGCCAGCAGCTCGACAGGAAGGTCCTATGGCTACACCTTC. Full variable domain (missing parts from reference TRBV7-9 and TRBJ1-2): DTGVSQNPRHKITKRGQNVTFRCDPISEHNRLYWYRQTLGQGPEFLTYFQNEAQLEKSRLLSDRFSAERPKGSFSTLEIQRTEQGDSAMYLCASSSTGRSYGYTFGSGTRLTVV.

This clonotype has more than one count but fewer than ten. This chain connects TRBV9 to TRBJ2-4; perhaps TRBD2 as D (5 bases). The CDR3 loop spans 15 amino acids. Germline V CDR1 and CDR2: SGDLS, YYNGEE. Trimming removed 3 bases from V and 8 bases from J, with 18 bases in between. The CDR3 spells CASSADGPRGHIQYF. The DNA of the CDR3 is TGTGCCAGCAGCGCCGACGGGCCCCGCGGGCACATTCAGTACTTC.

This chain connects TRBV5-6 to TRBJ2-1, with 10 nucleotides matching TRBD1. The V and J ends lost 4 bases and 1 base, in that order; junction bases with no gene match: 5. CDR1 and CDR2 (germline): SGHDT, YYEEEE. The CDR3 is made up of 16 amino acids. CDR3 sequence: CASSHPGQGSYNEQFF. In DNA, the CDR3 is TGTGCCAGCAGCCATCCGGGACAGGGGTCCTACAATGAGCAGTTCTTC.

The chain combines TRBV20-1 with TRBJ2-5; D is undetermined. The CDR3 loop spans 13 amino acids. The germline gives CDR1 DFQATT, CDR2 SNEGSKA (reference sequence). V lost 3 bases and J lost 5, with 13 bases in between. Here the CDR3 reads CSASSRSRETQYF. In DNA form, the CDR3 reads TGCAGTGCTAGTTCCAGGTCGAGGGAGACCCAGTACTTC.

This chain uses TRBV4-1 with TRBJ2-4, with D unresolved. The J call may be wrong; the DNA end is better matched by TRBJ2-7. This CDR3 spans 15 amino acids. Germline-derived CDR1 and CDR2 are MGHRA and YSYEKL. This chain's CDR3 is CASSQALGRIYEQYF. CDR3 nucleotides: TGCGCCAGCAGCCAAGCACTGGGCCGAATCTACGAGCAGTACTTC.

On this clonotype itself: Mismatch with germline at one junction end may stem from a read error. The chain couples TRBV7-9 to TRBJ1-5; unclear D gene. CDR1 SEHNR and CDR2 FQNEAQ come from the germline V gene (reference sequence). The CDR3 has 14 amino acids. The CDR3 spells CASSQSADPQAQHF. CDR3 nucleotide sequence: TGTGCCAGCAGCCAATCGGCAGACCCTCAGGCCCAGCATTTT.

This clonotype was counted only a few times. The chain joins TRBV4-2 to TRBJ2-3; tentatively, D is TRBD2 (5 bases). The germline V gene encodes CDR1 LGHNA and CDR2 YNFKEQ. CDR3 length: 17 residues. V lost 0 bases and J 5 bases, leaving 18 bases between the germline ends. CDR3 DNA: TGTGCCAGCAGCCAAGAGTCTAGGAGTGGGAGTGGAGATACGCAGTATTTT. Translating gives CASSQESRSGSGDTQYF.

This clonotype was seen more than once but under ten times. V and J are TRBV9 and TRBJ2-1, with 10 bases matching TRBD2. V trimming: 1 base; J trimming: 8 bases; junction bases outside the gene matches: 6. Germline-derived CDR1 and CDR2 are SGDLS and YYNGEE. The CDR3 sequence is 15 residues long. The CDR3 loop reads CASSVISSGSDEQFF. The CDR3 coding sequence is TGTGCCAGCAGCGTAATCTCTAGCGGGAGCGATGAGCAGTTCTTC.

The rearrangement joins TRBV7-9 to TRBJ1-1; maybe TRBD1 (5 bases). Per the germline V gene, CDR1 is SEHNR and CDR2 is FQNEAQ (reference sequence). The germline V and J ends were trimmed by 4 bases and 5 bases, with 14 bases remaining between them. CDR3 length equals 14 residues. This CDR3 reads CASSSSGGGTEAFF. The DNA of the CDR3 is TGTGCCAGCAGCTCCTCCGGGGGAGGGACTGAAGCTTTCTTT.

As concerns this clonotype: Being one base from a much bigger clone, this may be a read error. J is TRBJ2-5 and V is TRBV20-1; 11 bases match TRBD2. V dropped 2 bases and J dropped 5; count of bases not matched to a gene: 13. The CDR3 has 17 residues. In germline, CDR1 is DFQATT, CDR2 SNEGSKA (reference sequence). The CDR3 sequence: CSARSPRLAGGEETQYF. CDR3 nucleotide sequence: TGCAGTGCTAGATCCCCCAGGCTAGCGGGAGGAGAGGAGACCCAGTACTTC.

The chain is built from TRBV20-1 and TRBJ2-3; TRBD1 matches 9 bases. The CDR3 runs to 14 residues. Unmatched junction bases numbered 7, after V lost 6 bases and J lost 3 bases. Germline CDR1 reads DFQATT; CDR2 reads SNEGSKA (reference sequence). The CDR3 bases are TGCAGTGCCCCCCCGACAGGGGGAACAGATACGCAGTATTTT. Residues: CSAPPTGGTDTQYF.

In this sample, this clonotype turned up a few times. V and J are TRBV3-1 and TRBJ2-7; TRBD1 might be the D (5 bases). Trimming pared 4 bases from V and 2 bases from J, leaving 18 bases between. Germline values: CDR1 LGHDT, CDR2 YNNKEL (reference sequence). CDR3 size: 16 residues. CDR3 DNA: TGTGCCAGCAGCCTCGGACGGACACCAAGCCCCTACGAGCAGTACTTC. Its translation: CASSLGRTPSPYEQYF.

V and J are TRBV20-1 and TRBJ2-5; D ambiguous. The CDR3 spans 15 residues. Between the trimmed V and J ends, which lost 6 bases and 5 bases, there was a span of 22 bases. Germline CDR1 reads DFQATT; CDR2 reads SNEGSKA (reference sequence). The CDR3 loop is CSAPSEPDIYETQYF. CDR3 DNA sequence: TGCAGTGCCCCAAGCGAACCTGACATCTACGAGACCCAGTACTTC.

This clonotype came up a few times. The V call is TRBV29-1, the J call TRBJ2-5, with 11 positions matching TRBD2. Germline trimming cut 4 bases from V and 5 bases from J; bases unmatched to any gene: 9. Germline V gene sequence: CDR1 SQVTM, CDR2 ANQGSEA. The CDR3 consists of 15 residues. The CDR3 bases are TGCAGCGTTGTTGGGCTAGCGGGAGGTGCTGAGACCCAGTACTTC. This translates into CSVVGLAGGAETQYF.

V is TRBV7-9 and J is TRBJ2-5, with D possibly matching TRBD2 (6 bases). The J call is doubtful: the DNA matches TRBJ2-7 better. Germline V lookup: CDR1 SEHNR, CDR2 FQNEAQ (reference sequence). The CDR3 has 13 amino acids. This CDR3 is CASSLEGPHEQYF. The CDR3 DNA follows: TGTGCCAGCAGCTTGGAGGGGCCCCACGAGCAGTACTTC.

The rearrangement joins TRBV12-3 or TRBV12-4 to TRBJ2-6; D call uncertain. The CDR3 has 15 residues. Between the trimmed V and J ends, which lost 4 bases and 4 bases, there was a span of 11 bases. Here the CDR3 reads CASSWGARGANVLTF. DNA for the CDR3: TGTGCCAGCAGTTGGGGTGCGCGGGGGGCCAACGTCCTGACTTTC.